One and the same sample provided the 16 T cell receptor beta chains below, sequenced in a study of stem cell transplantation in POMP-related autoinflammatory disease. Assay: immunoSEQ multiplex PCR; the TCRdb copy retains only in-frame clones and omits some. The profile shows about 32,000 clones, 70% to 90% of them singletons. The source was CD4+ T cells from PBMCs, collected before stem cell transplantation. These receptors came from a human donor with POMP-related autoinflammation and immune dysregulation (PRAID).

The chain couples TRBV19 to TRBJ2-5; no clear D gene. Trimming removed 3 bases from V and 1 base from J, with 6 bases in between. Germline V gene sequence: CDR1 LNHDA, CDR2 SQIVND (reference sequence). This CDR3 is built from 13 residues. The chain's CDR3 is CASSIQFQETQYF. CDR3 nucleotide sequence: TGTGCCAGTAGTATTCAGTTCCAAGAGACCCAGTACTTC.

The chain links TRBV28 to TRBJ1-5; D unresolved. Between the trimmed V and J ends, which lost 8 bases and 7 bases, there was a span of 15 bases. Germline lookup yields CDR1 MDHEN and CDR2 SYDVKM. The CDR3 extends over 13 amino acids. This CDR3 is CASREAGRQPQHF. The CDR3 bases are TGTGCCAGCCGAGAGGCGGGGAGACAGCCCCAGCATTTT.

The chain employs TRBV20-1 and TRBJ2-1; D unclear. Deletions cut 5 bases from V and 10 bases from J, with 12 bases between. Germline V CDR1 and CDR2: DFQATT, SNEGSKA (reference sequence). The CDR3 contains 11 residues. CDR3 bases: TGCAGTGCTGTTAGGACGTGGGAGCAGTTCTTC. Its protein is CSAVRTWEQFF.

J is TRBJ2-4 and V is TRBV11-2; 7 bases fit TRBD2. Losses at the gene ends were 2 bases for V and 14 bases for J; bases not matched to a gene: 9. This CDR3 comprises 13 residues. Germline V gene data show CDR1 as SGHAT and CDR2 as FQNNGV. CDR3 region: CASSLTRWGGKYF. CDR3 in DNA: TGTGCCAGCAGCTTAACCCGGTGGGGGGGAAAGTACTTC.

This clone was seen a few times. The CDR3 DNA reads as TGTGCCAGCAATCCCACAGGGACGGGAAACACCATATATTTT. Translated, it gives CASNPTGTGNTIYF. J is TRBJ1-3 and V is TRBV2; D is perhaps TRBD1 (6 bases). This CDR3 region has 14 residues. The germline V and J ends were trimmed by 7 bases and 4 bases, with 14 bases remaining between them. Germline V CDR1 and CDR2: SNHLY, FYNNEI. Together with reference TRBV2 and TRBJ1-3, the CDR3 gives the full variable domain: EPEVTQTPSHQVTQMGQEVILRCVPISNHLYFYWYRQILGQKVEFLVSFYNNEISEKSEIFDDQFSVERPDGSNFTLKIRSTKLEDSAMYFCASNPTGTGNTIYFGEGSWLTVV.

CDR3 coding DNA: TGTGCCAGCAGCCACGGCTTCGGCGGACCCTACGAGCAGTACTTC. This sequence encodes CASSHGFGGPYEQYF. V gene TRBV4-2 combines with J gene TRBJ2-7, with unresolved D. Germline CDR1 is LGHNA and CDR2 is YNFKEQ. The CDR3 is 15 residues long. V was cut by 3 bases and J by 2 bases, with 14 bases left in between.

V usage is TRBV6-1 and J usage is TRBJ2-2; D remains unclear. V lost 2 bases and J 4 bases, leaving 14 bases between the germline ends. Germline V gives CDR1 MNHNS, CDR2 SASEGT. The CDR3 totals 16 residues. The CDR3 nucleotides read TGTGCCAGCAGTGAAAACCCTCACATATTCACCGGGGAGCTGTTTTTT. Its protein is CASSENPHIFTGELFF.

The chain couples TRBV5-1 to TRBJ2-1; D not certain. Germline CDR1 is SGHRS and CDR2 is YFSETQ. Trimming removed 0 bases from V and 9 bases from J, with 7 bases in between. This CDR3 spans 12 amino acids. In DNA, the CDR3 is TGCGCCAGCAGCTTGGGGGGTCCTGAGCAGTTCTTC. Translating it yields CASSLGGPEQFF. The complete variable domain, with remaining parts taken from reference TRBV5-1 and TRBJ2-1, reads KAGVTQTPRYLIKTRGQQVTLSCSPISGHRSVSWYQQTPGQGLQFLFEYFSETQRNKGNFPGRFSGRQFSNSRSEMNVSTLELGDSALYLCASSLGGPEQFFGPGTRLTVL.

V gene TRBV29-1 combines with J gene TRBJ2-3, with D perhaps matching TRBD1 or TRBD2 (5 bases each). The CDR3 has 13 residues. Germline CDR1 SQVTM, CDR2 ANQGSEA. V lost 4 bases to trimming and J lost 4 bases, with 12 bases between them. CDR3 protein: CSVGGTGPDTQYF. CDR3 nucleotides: TGCAGCGTTGGGGGGACCGGGCCAGATACGCAGTATTTT.

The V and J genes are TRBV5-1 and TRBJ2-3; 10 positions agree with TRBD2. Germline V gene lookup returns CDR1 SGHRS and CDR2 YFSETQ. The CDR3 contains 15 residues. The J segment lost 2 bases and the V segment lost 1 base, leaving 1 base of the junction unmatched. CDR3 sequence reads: CASSLSGRDTDTQYF. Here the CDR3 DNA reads TGCGCCAGCAGCTTGAGCGGGAGGGACACAGATACGCAGTATTTT.

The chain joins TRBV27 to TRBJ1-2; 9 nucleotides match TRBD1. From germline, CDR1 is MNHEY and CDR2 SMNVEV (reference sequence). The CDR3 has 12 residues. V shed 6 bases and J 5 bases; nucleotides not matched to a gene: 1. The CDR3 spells CASRGQGYGYTF. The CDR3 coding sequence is TGTGCCAGCAGGGGACAGGGATATGGCTACACCTTC.

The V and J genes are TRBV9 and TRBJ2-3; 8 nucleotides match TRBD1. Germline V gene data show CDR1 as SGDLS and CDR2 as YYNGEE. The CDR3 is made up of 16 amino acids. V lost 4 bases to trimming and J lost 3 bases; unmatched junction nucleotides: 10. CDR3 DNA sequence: TGTGCCAGCAGCATTGGACAGGGCTTTGGTACAGATACGCAGTATTTT. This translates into CASSIGQGFGTDTQYF. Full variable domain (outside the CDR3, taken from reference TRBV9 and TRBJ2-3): DSGVTQTPKHLITATGQRVTLRCSPRSGDLSVYWYQQSLDQGLQFLIQYYNGEERAKGNILERFSAQQFPDLHSELNLSSLELGDSALYFCASSIGQGFGTDTQYFGPGTRLTVL.

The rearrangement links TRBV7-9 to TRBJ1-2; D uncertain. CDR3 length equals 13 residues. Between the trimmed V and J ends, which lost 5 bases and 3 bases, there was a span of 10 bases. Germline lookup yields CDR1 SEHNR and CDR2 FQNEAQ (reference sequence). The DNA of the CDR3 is TGTGCCAGCAGCCTCACAGCGTACTATGGCTACACCTTC. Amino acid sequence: CASSLTAYYGYTF.

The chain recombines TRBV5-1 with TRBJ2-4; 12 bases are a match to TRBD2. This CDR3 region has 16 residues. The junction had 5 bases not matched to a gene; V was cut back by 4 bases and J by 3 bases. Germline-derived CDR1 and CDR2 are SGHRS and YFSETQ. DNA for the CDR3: TGCGCCAGCAGCATGGGACTAGCGGGTTACAAAAACATTCAGTACTTC. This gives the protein CASSMGLAGYKNIQYF. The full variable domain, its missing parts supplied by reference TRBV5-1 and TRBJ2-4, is KAGVTQTPRYLIKTRGQQVTLSCSPISGHRSVSWYQQTPGQGLQFLFEYFSETQRNKGNFPGRFSGRQFSNSRSEMNVSTLELGDSALYLCASSMGLAGYKNIQYFGAGTRLSVL.

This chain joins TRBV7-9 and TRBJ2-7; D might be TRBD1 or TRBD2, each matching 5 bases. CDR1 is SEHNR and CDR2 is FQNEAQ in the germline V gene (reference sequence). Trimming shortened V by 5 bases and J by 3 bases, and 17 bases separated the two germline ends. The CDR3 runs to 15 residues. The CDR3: CASSPARGQVYEQYF. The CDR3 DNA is TGTGCCAGCAGCCCGGCGAGGGGCCAGGTCTACGAGCAGTACTTC. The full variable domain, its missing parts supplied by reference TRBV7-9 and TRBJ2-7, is DTGVSQNPRHKITKRGQNVTFRCDPISEHNRLYWYRQTLGQGPEFLTYFQNEAQLEKSRLLSDRFSAERPKGSFSTLEIQRTEQGDSAMYLCASSPARGQVYEQYFGPGTRLTVT.

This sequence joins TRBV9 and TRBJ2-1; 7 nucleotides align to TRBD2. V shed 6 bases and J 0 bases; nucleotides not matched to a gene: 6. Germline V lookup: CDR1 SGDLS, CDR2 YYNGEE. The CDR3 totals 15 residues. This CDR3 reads CASTPSGSSYNEQFF. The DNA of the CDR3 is TGTGCCAGCACCCCTAGCGGAAGCTCCTACAATGAGCAGTTCTTC.